This TCR beta chain was obtained from a study of human T cells and chemical hapten exposure. Study-level background: TCR yields differed between samples (mainly from small differences in pooled library volume).

As concerns this clonotype: As yet, its antigen is unknown.

The study, taken as a whole, reports: Those TCRs sitting above 1 in 1000 frequency stayed the same with DPC sensitization.

Someone pulled total RNA out of unfractionated whole blood. Germline-derived CDR1 and CDR2 are MNHNY and SVGAGI (reference sequence). With 2 bases removed from V and 2 bases from J, the gap between germline ends came to 16 bases. This CDR3 contains 16 residues. Unique molecular identifiers were attached to individual cDNA molecules within the library. In the original processing: A typical sample had roughly 87,000 TCRs, with roughly 23,224 to 690,600 overall. TCRdb recomputed calls from the reads with MiXCR, one row per CDR3 protein. These V and J calls originate from TCRdb's pipeline instead of the authors' own analysis. The data contain 95,000 to 150,000 distinct CDR3 sequences, approximately 9.3% of them singletons.

This sequence joins TRBV6-6 and TRBJ2-7; unclear D gene. This TCR derives from a human donor in good health. Some clones in this sample may be carry-over from other donors' samples. The source material was whole blood. CDR3 amino acids: CASSYGGPEKAYEQYF. CDR3 sequence (DNA): TGTGCCAGCAGTTACGGTGGACCGGAGAAAGCCTACGAGCAGTACTTC.